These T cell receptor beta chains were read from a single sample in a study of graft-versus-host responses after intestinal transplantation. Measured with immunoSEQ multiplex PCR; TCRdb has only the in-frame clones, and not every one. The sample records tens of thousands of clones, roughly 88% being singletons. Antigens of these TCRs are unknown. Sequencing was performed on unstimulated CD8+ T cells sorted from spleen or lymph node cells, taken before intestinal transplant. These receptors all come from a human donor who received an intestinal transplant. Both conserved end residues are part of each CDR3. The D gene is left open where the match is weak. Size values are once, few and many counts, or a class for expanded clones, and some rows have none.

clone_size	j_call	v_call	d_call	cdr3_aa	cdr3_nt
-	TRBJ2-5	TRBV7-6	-	CASGSGEETQYF	TGTGCCAGCGGGTCGGGTGAAGAGACCCAGTACTTC
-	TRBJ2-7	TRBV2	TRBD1	CASSGWVGQGPAEQYF	TGTGCCAGCAGTGGGTGGGTCGGACAGGGCCCGGCCGAGCAGTACTTC
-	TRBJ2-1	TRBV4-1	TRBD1	CASSQVTGAGYNEQFF	TGCGCCAGCAGCCAGGTGACAGGGGCCGGCTACAATGAGCAGTTCTTC
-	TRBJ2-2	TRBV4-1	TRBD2	CASSLRPPSGGPLGGELFF	TGCGCCAGCAGCCTACGGCCGCCTAGCGGGGGGCCCCTAGGGGGGGAGCTGTTTTTT
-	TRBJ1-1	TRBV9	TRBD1	CASSPETGVNTEAFF	TGTGCCAGCAGCCCCGAGACAGGGGTGAACACTGAAGCTTTCTTT
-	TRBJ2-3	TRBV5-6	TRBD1	CASANGTGFFTDTQYF	TGTGCCAGCGCCAATGGGACAGGGTTTTTCACAGATACGCAGTATTTT
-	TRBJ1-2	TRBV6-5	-	CASSPDRDTYGYTF	TGTGCCAGCAGTCCCGACCGGGACACCTATGGCTACACCTTC
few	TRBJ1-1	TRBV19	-	CASSMGLSTEAFF	TGTGCCAGTAGTATGGGACTCTCCACTGAAGCTTTCTTT
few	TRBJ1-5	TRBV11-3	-	CASSLVLRLDNQPQHF	TGTGCCAGCAGCTTAGTCCTACGACTGGACAATCAGCCCCAGCATTTT
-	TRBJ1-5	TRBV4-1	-	CASSRGGNQPQHF	TGCGCCAGCAGCCGGGGAGGAAATCAGCCCCAGCATTTT
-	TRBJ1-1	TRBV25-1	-	CASSYPGGTEAFF	TGTGCCAGCAGTTACCCGGGGGGGACTGAAGCTTTCTTT
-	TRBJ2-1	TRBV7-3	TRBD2	CASSLKAGGPNEQFF	TGTGCCAGCAGCTTAAAAGCGGGGGGACCCAATGAGCAGTTCTTC
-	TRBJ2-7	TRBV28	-	CASRPLQNYEQYF	TGTGCCAGCAGACCGCTTCAGAACTACGAGCAGTACTTC
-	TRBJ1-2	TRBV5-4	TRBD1	CASISTGGDGYTF	TGTGCCAGCATATCTACAGGGGGCGATGGCTACACCTTC
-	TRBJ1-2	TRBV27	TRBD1	CASSPMGQGIYGYTF	TGTGCCAGCAGTCCTATGGGACAGGGGATCTATGGCTACACCTTC
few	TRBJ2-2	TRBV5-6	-	CASSTQGAGELFF	TGTGCCAGCAGCACACAGGGCGCCGGGGAGCTGTTTTTT
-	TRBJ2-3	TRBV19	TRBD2	CASGLAATDTQYF	TGTGCCAGTGGACTAGCAGCCACAGATACGCAGTATTTT
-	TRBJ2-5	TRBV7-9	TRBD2	CASSLSNFRIAGEGETQYF	TGTGCCAGCAGCCTGTCGAACTTCCGGATAGCGGGGGAAGGGGAGACCCAGTACTTC
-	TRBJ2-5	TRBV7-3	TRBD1	CASSPTGTEGETQYF	TGTGCCAGCAGCCCCACCGGGACAGAGGGGGAGACCCAGTACTTC
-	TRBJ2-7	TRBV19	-	CASNPRGDSTYEQYF	TGTGCCAGTAATCCCCGCGGGGACAGTACCTACGAGCAGTACTTC
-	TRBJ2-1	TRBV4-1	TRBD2	CASSQARGGNNEQFF	TGCGCCAGCAGCCAAGCGCGGGGGGGGAACAATGAGCAGTTCTTC
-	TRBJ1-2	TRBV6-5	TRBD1	CASTRRTGANYGYTF	TGTGCCAGCACCAGGCGAACAGGGGCTAACTATGGCTACACCTTC
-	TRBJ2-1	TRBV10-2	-	CASSELGGGRNEQFF	TGCGCCAGCAGTGAGTTGGGGGGGGGCCGGAATGAGCAGTTCTTC
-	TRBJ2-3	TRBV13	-	CASSMGDTFTDTQYF	TGTGCCAGCTCCATGGGCGACACCTTCACAGATACGCAGTATTTT